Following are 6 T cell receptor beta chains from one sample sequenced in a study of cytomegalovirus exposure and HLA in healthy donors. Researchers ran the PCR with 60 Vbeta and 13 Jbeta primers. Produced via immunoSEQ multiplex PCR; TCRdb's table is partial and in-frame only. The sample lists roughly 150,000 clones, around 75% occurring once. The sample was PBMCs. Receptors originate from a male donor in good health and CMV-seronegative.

CDR3 amino acids: CAWGRGARTETQYF. For the CDR3, the DNA is TGTGCCTGGGGCCGGGGGGCTAGGACGGAGACCCAGTACTTC. This sequence joins TRBV30 and TRBJ2-5; D perhaps matches TRBD2 (7 bases). V lost 5 bases to trimming and J lost 5 bases, with 18 bases between them. This CDR3 region has 14 residues. In germline, CDR1 is GTSNPN, CDR2 SVGIG (reference sequence).

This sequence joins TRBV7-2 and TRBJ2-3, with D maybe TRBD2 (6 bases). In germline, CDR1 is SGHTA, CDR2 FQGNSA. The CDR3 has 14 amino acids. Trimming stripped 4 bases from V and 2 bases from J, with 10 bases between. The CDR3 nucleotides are TGTGCCAGCAGCTGGGACTTTAACACAGATACGCAGTATTTT. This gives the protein CASSWDFNTDTQYF.

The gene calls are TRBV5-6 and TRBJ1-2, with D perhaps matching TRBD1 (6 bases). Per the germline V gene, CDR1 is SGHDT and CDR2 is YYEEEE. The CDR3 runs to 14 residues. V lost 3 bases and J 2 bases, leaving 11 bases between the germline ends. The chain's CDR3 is CASSSTDRNYGYTF. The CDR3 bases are TGTGCCAGCAGCTCTACCGACAGGAACTATGGCTACACCTTC.

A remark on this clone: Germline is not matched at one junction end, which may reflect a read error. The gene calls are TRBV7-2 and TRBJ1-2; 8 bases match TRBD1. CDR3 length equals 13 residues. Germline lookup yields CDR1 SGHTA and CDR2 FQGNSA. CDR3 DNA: TGTGCCAGCAGCCTTGAGCTCGGACAGGGAAGGAGATTC. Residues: CASSLELGQGRRF. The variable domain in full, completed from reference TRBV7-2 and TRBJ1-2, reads GAGVSQSPSNKVTEKGKDVELRCDPISGHTALYWYRQSLGQGLEFLIYFQGNSAPDKSGLPSDRFSAERTGGSVSTLTIQRTQQEDSAVYLCASSLELGQGRRFGSGTRLTVV.

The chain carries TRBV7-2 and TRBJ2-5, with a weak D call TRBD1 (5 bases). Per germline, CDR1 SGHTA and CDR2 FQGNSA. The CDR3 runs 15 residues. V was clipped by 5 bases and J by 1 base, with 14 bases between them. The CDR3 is CASSRQTSFQETQYF. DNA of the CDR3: TGTGCCAGCAGCCGACAGACATCCTTCCAAGAGACCCAGTACTTC.

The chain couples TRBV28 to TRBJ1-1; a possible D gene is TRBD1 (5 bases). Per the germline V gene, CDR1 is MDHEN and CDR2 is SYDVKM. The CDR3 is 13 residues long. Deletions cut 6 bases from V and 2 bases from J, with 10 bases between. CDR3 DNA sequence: TGTGCCAGCAGATCTACAGGTAACACTGAAGCTTTCTTT. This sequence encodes CASRSTGNTEAFF.